This T cell receptor beta chain is from a study of T cell responses to AZD1222 COVID-19 vaccine. In the case of this clone: Its antigen is unidentified.

Generated by immunoSEQ multiplex PCR, the TCRdb table keeps only in-frame clones and is missing some. The sample includes over 15,000 clones, roughly 86% of them seen just once. Germline V gene lookup returns CDR1 MDHEN and CDR2 SYDVKM. V shed 7 bases and J shed 5 bases, with 20 bases lying between them. The CDR3 has 15 residues. Overall study results and limits: In a largely white British group with more females than males, clonal diversity was possibly underestimated. Elevations in Spike-specific TCR breadth and depth followed administration of two AZD1222 doses. Close to half of all spike-specific TCRs reportedly target regions of the variants that are unmutated.

The sample here was peripheral blood, taken 28 days after the second AZD1222 dose. The receptor was derived from an adult who received the AZD1222 COVID-19 vaccine. The rearrangement links TRBV28 to TRBJ1-1, with unresolved D. The CDR3 DNA follows: TGTGCCAGCACCCAAAGGTCCCTGTGGGATACTGAAGCTTTCTTT. Translation gives CASTQRSLWDTEAFF. Looking up the rest from reference TRBV28 and TRBJ1-1 gives the full variable domain: DVKVTQSSRYLVKRTGEKVFLECVQDMDHENMFWYRQDPGLGLRLIYFSYDVKMKEKGDIPEGYSVSREKKERFSLILESASTNQTSMYLCASTQRSLWDTEAFFGQGTRLTVV.